The 30 T cell receptor beta chains below come from one sample, sequenced in a study of spatial heterogeneity in lung cancer. Time point described: sample taken at primary tumor resection. Whole RNA, which was extracted from tumor, nontumor lung tissue or frozen PBMC, was sequenced without any cell sorting. From the 5' RACE reads, TCRdb called clonotypes with MiXCR, one entry per CDR3 protein. The sample lists about 44,000 distinct CDR3 sequences, roughly an eighth occurring once. Sequences were derived from PBMCs, sampled at surgery. The receptors were sampled from a male donor with early-stage non-small cell lung cancer.

The V gene is TRBV5-1, the J gene TRBJ1-1; D remains unclear. With 3 bases removed from V and 6 bases from J, the gap between germline ends came to 18 bases. The CDR3 loop spans 15 amino acids. CDR1 is SGHRS, CDR2 YFSETQ, per germline. The CDR3 sequence: CASSSYDTDGAEAFF. The CDR3 bases are TGCGCCAGCAGCTCTTACGACACTGATGGTGCTGAAGCTTTCTTT.

The rearrangement links TRBV9 to TRBJ2-5; 11 bases map to TRBD2. The V gene end was trimmed by 4 bases and the J gene end by 2 bases; junction bases not matched to a gene: 7. Germline assignment: CDR1 SGDLS and CDR2 YYNGEE. The CDR3 consists of 16 residues. The CDR3 DNA reads as TGTGCCAGCAGCTTGGGGACTAGCGGAGTACAAGAGACCCAGTACTTC. It codes for CASSLGTSGVQETQYF.

This clonotype was counted ten times or more. This sequence joins TRBV5-6 and TRBJ2-1; 7 nucleotides agree with TRBD1. The junction had 13 bases not matched to a gene; V was cut back by 7 bases and J by 0 bases. This CDR3 comprises 17 residues. Germline V gene data show CDR1 as SGHDT and CDR2 as YYEEEE. This CDR3 is CASHTGGRGSSYNEQFF. CDR3 in DNA: TGTGCCAGCCACACTGGGGGCAGGGGGTCCTCCTACAATGAGCAGTTCTTC.

The V gene is TRBV5-1, the J gene TRBJ1-4, with TRBD1 identical over 10 bases. Germline V CDR1 and CDR2: SGHRS, YFSETQ. V shed 6 bases and J 8 bases; nucleotides not matched to a gene: 10. The CDR3 covers 15 residues. Here the CDR3 reads CASTLSGQGYEKLFF. The CDR3, as DNA: TGCGCCAGCACTCTGTCGGGACAGGGGTACGAAAAACTGTTTTTT.

This clonotype was seen ten or more times. The rearrangement joins TRBV7-9 to TRBJ2-5; TRBD1 agrees at 10 bases. The CDR3 is 15 residues long. Per germline, CDR1 SEHNR and CDR2 FQNEAQ (reference sequence). V shed 3 bases, J shed 4 bases, and the junction held 5 bases outside the gene matches. CDR3 sequence (DNA): TGTGCCAGCAGCTTCGTGACAGGGGGCCCAGAGACCCAGTACTTC. Translation: CASSFVTGGPETQYF.

The J gene is TRBJ1-1, the V gene TRBV5-4, with D uncertain. Trimming cost V 0 bases and J 0 bases, with 9 bases left between them. CDR3 length: 15 residues. Germline V gives CDR1 SGHNT, CDR2 YYREEE (reference sequence). CDR3 sequence: CASSLEPVMNTEAFF. The CDR3, as DNA: TGTGCCAGCAGCTTGGAGCCAGTCATGAACACTGAAGCTTTCTTT.

The chain couples TRBV5-5 to TRBJ2-3, with D uncertain. The germline gives CDR1 SGHKS, CDR2 YYEKEE (reference sequence). Trimming took 4 bases from V and 6 from J, leaving 9 bases between them. The CDR3 contains 12 residues. CDR3 DNA: TGTGCCAGCAGCGAACTATTGGATACGCAGTATTTT. Protein product: CASSELLDTQYF. The whole variable domain, filled in from reference TRBV5-5 and TRBJ2-3, reads DAGVTQSPTHLIKTRGQQVTLRCSPISGHKSVSWYQQVLGQGPQFIFQYYEKEERGRGNFPDRFSARQFPNYSSELNVNALLLGDSALYLCASSELLDTQYFGPGTRLTVL.

The chain employs TRBV10-2 and TRBJ2-5, with D unresolved. This CDR3 is 12 amino acids long. Germline V gives CDR1 WSHSY, CDR2 SAAADI. The V end was cut by 4 bases, the J end by 4 bases, with 7 bases between. CDR3: CASSAVRETQYF. In nucleotides, the CDR3 is TGCGCCAGCAGTGCGGTGCGAGAGACCCAGTACTTC.

This clonotype was counted only a few times. This chain connects TRBV4-1 to TRBJ2-1; TRBD2 aligns across 13 bases. Trimming removed 3 bases from V and 8 bases from J; junction bases left unmatched: 7. The length of the CDR3 is 16 residues. CDR1 is MGHRA and CDR2 is YSYEKL in the germline V gene. The CDR3 here is CASSQGLAGKGYEQFF. As DNA, the CDR3 is TGCGCCAGCAGCCAGGGACTAGCGGGAAAGGGCTATGAGCAGTTCTTC.

The CDR3 DNA is TGTGCCAGCAGCCCTGAGGTCTACGAGCAGTACTTC. Amino acids: CASSPEVYEQYF. The J gene is TRBJ2-7, the V gene TRBV2; D is unclear. CDR1 and CDR2 (germline): SNHLY, FYNNEI. The germline V and J ends were trimmed by 6 bases and 3 bases, with 9 bases remaining between them. The CDR3 runs 12 residues.

Notes on this clonotype: The junction and the germline gene differ at one end; a read error may be behind it. V and J are TRBV7-7 and TRBJ2-5; no definite D call. The germline V gene has CDR1 SSHAT and CDR2 FNYEAQ (reference sequence). This CDR3 spans 13 amino acids. The CDR3 coding sequence is TGTGCTAGCAGCTTAGTGGTAGCAGAGACCCAGTACTTC. Translating gives CASSLVVAETQYF.

The chain joins TRBV7-2 to TRBJ2-7; 9 bases agree with TRBD1. CDR1 is SGHTA, CDR2 FQGNSA, per germline. Trimming took 1 base from V and 2 from J; bases not matched to a gene: 3. The CDR3 has 15 amino acids. CDR3 in DNA: TGTGCCAGCAGCTTAGGGACAGGGGAGGCCTACGAGCAGTACTTC. Its translation: CASSLGTGEAYEQYF. The whole variable domain, filled in from reference TRBV7-2 and TRBJ2-7, reads GAGVSQSPSNKVTEKGKDVELRCDPISGHTALYWYRQSLGQGLEFLIYFQGNSAPDKSGLPSDRFSAERTGGSVSTLTIQRTQQEDSAVYLCASSLGTGEAYEQYFGPGTRLTVT.

A word on this clonotype: A much larger clone differs from this one at a single base, so this may be a read error. This is likely a read error, given that the CDR3 carries no conserved phenylalanine or tryptophan at its end. V and J are TRBV27 and TRBJ1-6; 8 bases map to TRBD1. CDR1 is MNHEY, CDR2 SMNVEV, per germline (reference sequence). The J segment lost 9 bases and the V segment lost 0 bases, leaving 1 base of the junction unmatched. CDR3 length: 14 amino acids. The CDR3 region is CASSLSGQGSPLHI. The CDR3 region has the DNA TGTGCCAGCAGTTTATCCGGACAGGGTTCACCCCTCCACATT.

The chain has TRBV5-1 and TRBJ2-5; 8 bases align to TRBD1. J was trimmed by 5 bases and V by 0 bases; bases with no gene match: 6. CDR3 length: 15 amino acids. Germline-derived CDR1 and CDR2 are SGHRS and YFSETQ. CDR3 residues: CASSLEGQGFETQYF. The DNA of the CDR3 is TGCGCCAGCAGCTTGGAAGGACAGGGATTCGAGACCCAGTACTTC. The entire variable domain, with the rest obtained from reference TRBV5-1 and TRBJ2-5, is as follows: KAGVTQTPRYLIKTRGQQVTLSCSPISGHRSVSWYQQTPGQGLQFLFEYFSETQRNKGNFPGRFSGRQFSNSRSEMNVSTLELGDSALYLCASSLEGQGFETQYFGPGTRLLVL.

The chain links TRBV6-1 to TRBJ1-1; D might be TRBD1 (5 bases). Trimming pared 8 bases from V and 1 base from J, leaving 14 bases between. The CDR3 length is 14 residues. Germline V gene sequence: CDR1 MNHNS, CDR2 SASEGT. The CDR3 protein is CASGGWTENTEAFF. In DNA form, the CDR3 reads TGTGCCAGCGGGGGGTGGACTGAGAACACTGAAGCTTTCTTT.

The V call is TRBV5-1, the J call TRBJ1-1; tentative D call: TRBD1 (6 bases). The CDR3 is 13 amino acids. Trimming pared 4 bases from V and 1 base from J, leaving 8 bases between. Germline CDR1 is SGHRS and CDR2 is YFSETQ. The CDR3 loop is CASSQGQNTEAFF. The CDR3 bases are TGCGCCAGCAGCCAGGGACAGAACACTGAAGCTTTCTTT.

This clonotype was counted between two and nine times. The chain recombines TRBV2 with TRBJ1-1; 9 bases match TRBD1. CDR1 SNHLY and CDR2 FYNNEI come from the germline V gene. The CDR3 consists of 13 residues. J was trimmed by 3 bases and V by 11 bases; bases with no gene match: 7. The CDR3 region is CAGVDRGYTEAFF. CDR3 nucleotides: TGTGCCGGCGTCGACAGGGGGTACACTGAAGCTTTCTTT.

This sequence joins TRBV19 and TRBJ1-5, with D maybe TRBD1 (5 bases). CDR3 length equals 14 residues. Germline-derived CDR1 and CDR2 are LNHDA and SQIVND (reference sequence). The V and J ends lost 7 bases and 6 bases respectively, with 16 bases between them. The CDR3, as DNA: TGTGCCAGTACCCCCAGACAGAGCGGTCAGCCCCAGCATTTT. Its translation is CASTPRQSGQPQHF.

The gene calls are TRBV12-3 or TRBV12-4 and TRBJ1-3; 9 nucleotides match TRBD1. The V segment lost 0 bases and the J segment 11 bases; nucleotides outside the gene matches: 5. This CDR3 comprises 14 residues. This chain's CDR3 is CASSLAPDRGSIYF. The CDR3 nucleotides read TGTGCCAGCAGTTTAGCGCCTGACAGGGGGTCCATATATTTT.

In its sample, this clonotype was seen many times. CDR3 DNA: TGTGCCAGCAGTGTGGGACAGGACTATGGCTACACCTTC. It yields the protein CASSVGQDYGYTF. The chain has TRBV25-1 and TRBJ1-2; 8 bases are a match to TRBD1. CDR1 is MGHDK, CDR2 SYGVNS, per germline. CDR3 length equals 13 residues. Trimming cost V 4 bases and J 3 bases; bases outside gene matches: 1.

The chain employs TRBV7-2 and TRBJ1-1, with 7 bases aligning to TRBD1. The CDR3 runs to 14 residues. Germline values: CDR1 SGHTA, CDR2 FQGNSA. The V gene end was trimmed by 2 bases and the J gene end by 8 bases; junction bases not matched to a gene: 8. Written as DNA, the CDR3 is TGTGCCAGCAGCTTAAAGACAGGGATCGTGGAAGCTTTCTTT. Protein product: CASSLKTGIVEAFF.

This clonotype turned up a few times. The chain uses TRBV7-2 and TRBJ2-3, with D hard to call. The CDR3 length is 12 residues. Per the germline V gene, CDR1 is SGHTA and CDR2 is FQGNSA. Trimming cost V 5 bases and J 3 bases, with 6 bases left between them. CDR3 sequence reads: CASSPDTDTQYF. The CDR3 nucleotides are TGTGCCAGCAGCCCTGATACAGATACGCAGTATTTT.

This clonotype was seen more than once but under ten times. The chain couples TRBV5-1 to TRBJ2-7, with 8 nucleotides matching TRBD1. The CDR3 loop spans 15 amino acids. The germline V gene has CDR1 SGHRS and CDR2 YFSETQ. J gave up 2 bases and V 5 bases, and 9 bases lay outside the gene matches. CDR3 DNA sequence: TGCGCCAGCAGGCATGACAGGGGCCCGGCCTACGAGCAGTACTTC. Its protein product is CASRHDRGPAYEQYF.

This clonotype was observed a handful of times. The chain carries TRBV2 and TRBJ1-5; unclear D gene. Germline values: CDR1 SNHLY, CDR2 FYNNEI. The CDR3 covers 14 residues. Trimming stripped 7 bases from V and 0 bases from J, with 10 bases between. The chain's CDR3 is CASNVGYSNQPQHF. The CDR3 DNA is TGTGCCAGCAATGTCGGCTATAGCAATCAGCCCCAGCATTTT.

This clonotype was seen many times. This sequence joins TRBV29-1 and TRBJ2-7; TRBD1 matches at 9 bases. This CDR3 comprises 12 residues. Germline lookup yields CDR1 SQVTM and CDR2 ANQGSEA. The CDR3 is CSKQGAHGEQYF. CDR3 nucleotide sequence: TGCAGTAAACAGGGGGCGCATGGCGAGCAGTACTTC.

The gene calls are TRBV11-3 and TRBJ2-3; no clear D gene. The length of the CDR3 is 12 residues. Looked up from germline, CDR1 is SGHNT and CDR2 is YENEEA. Trimming took 5 bases from V and 2 from J, leaving 5 bases between them. CDR3 residues: CASSENTDTQYF. The DNA for the CDR3 is TGTGCCAGCAGCGAGAACACAGATACGCAGTATTTT.

This clonotype was picked up many times. J is TRBJ1-1 and V is TRBV10-3; D unresolved. Germline loops: CDR1 ENHRY, CDR2 SYGVKD. The V end was cut by 6 bases, the J end by 3 bases, with 11 bases between. This CDR3 is 13 amino acids long. CDR3 region: CAIRVSEDTEAFF. CDR3 nucleotide sequence: TGTGCCATCAGAGTAAGCGAGGACACTGAAGCTTTCTTT.

This clonotype occurred many times. This chain links TRBV5-1 with TRBJ1-1; D possibly corresponds to TRBD1 (5 bases). V shed 0 bases and J shed 1 base, with 16 bases lying between them. The V gene's germline CDR1 is SGHRS and CDR2 YFSETQ. This CDR3 is built from 17 residues. The CDR3 sequence is CASSLEGRQGANTEAFF. The CDR3 DNA reads as TGCGCCAGCAGCTTGGAAGGTCGGCAGGGCGCGAACACTGAAGCTTTCTTT.

V usage is TRBV21-1 and J usage is TRBJ1-2; the listed D gene, TRBD1, was not tested against the DNA. TRBV21-1 is termed a pseudogene. The CDR3 spans 19 residues. This CDR3 reads CASSKGRGAITYPHYGYTF. CDR3 DNA sequence: TGTGCCAGCAGCAAAGGACGGGGGGCAATCACCTATCCACACTATGGCTACACCTTC.

This clonotype is labeled as medium-sized (0.01 to 0.1%). J is TRBJ2-5 and V is TRBV28, with TRBD1 matching over 7 bases. Unmatched junction bases numbered 14, after V lost 5 bases and J lost 5 bases. Germline lookup yields CDR1 MDHEN and CDR2 SYDVKM. There are 16 residues in the CDR3. The DNA for the CDR3 is TGTGCCAGCAGTCAAGGGGGCCTGGGGGCCGGGGAGACCCAGTACTTC. Amino acid sequence: CASSQGGLGAGETQYF.